These T cell receptor beta chains were read from a single sample in a study of OX40 agonist ivuxolimab in advanced cancers. The assay was immunoSEQ multiplex PCR, and TCRdb's table has in-frame clones only and misses some. The sample has about 100,000 clones, 95% to 96% seen once. Here the sequenced sample was CD4+ or CD8+ T cells sorted from blood, taken in a trial of the OX40 agonist ivuxolimab. These TCRs come from an adult with an advanced solid tumor such as melanoma, head and neck, liver or kidney cancer. The CDR3 runs from the conserved cysteine through the conserved F or W. D genes are given only for firm matches. Expanded clones are given a class, and other clones once, few, many or no size at all.

cdr3_aa | cdr3_nt | cdr3_length | j_call | clone_size | d_call | v_call
CASSPPPGAYEQYF | TGTGCCAGCAGCCCCCCTCCGGGGGCCTACGAGCAGTACTTC | 14 | TRBJ2-7 | - | - | TRBV5-5
CASSPGGFTGELFF | TGTGCCAGCAGCCCGGGGGGGTTCACCGGGGAGCTGTTTTTT | 14 | TRBJ2-2 | - | TRBD2 | TRBV27
CASSFTGGDGYEQYF | TGTGCCAGCAGCTTCACAGGGGGCGACGGATACGAGCAGTACTTC | 15 | TRBJ2-7 | - | TRBD1 | TRBV7-2
CSVDDRPDTQYF | TGCAGCGTCGACGACAGGCCAGATACGCAGTATTTT | 12 | TRBJ2-3 | - | - | TRBV29-1
CATATEPTYEQYF | TGCGCCACCGCGACAGAACCAACCTACGAGCAGTACTTC | 13 | TRBJ2-7 | - | - | TRBV5-1
CASSSSTGPAREQYF | TGTGCCAGCAGCTCGTCGACAGGGCCCGCAAGGGAGCAGTACTTC | 15 | TRBJ2-7 | - | TRBD1 | TRBV7-2
CSVDRGDTEAFF | TGCAGCGTTGACAGGGGTGACACTGAAGCTTTCTTT | 12 | TRBJ1-1 | - | - | TRBV29-1
CASSLSGLKYNEQFF | TGTGCCAGCAGCTTGTCGGGACTAAAATACAATGAGCAGTTCTTC | 15 | TRBJ2-1 | once | TRBD2 | TRBV5-6
CASSSRWDTEAFF | TGTGCCAGCAGCTCCCGTTGGGACACTGAAGCTTTCTTT | 13 | TRBJ1-1 | - | - | TRBV5-8
CASSLVGTGSIYEQYF | TGTGCCAGCAGCCTAGTTGGGACGGGCAGTATCTACGAGCAGTACTTC | 16 | TRBJ2-7 | - | - | TRBV7-8
CASSEGGPQYF | TGTGCCAGCAGTGAGGGTGGTCCGCAGTATTTT | 11 | TRBJ2-3 | - | - | TRBV6-4
CASSGLTLAGELFF | TGTGCCAGCAGCGGGCTGACGTTAGCCGGGGAGCTGTTTTTT | 14 | TRBJ2-2 | few | - | TRBV7-9
CATSIARGPNTEAFF | TGTGCCACCAGCATAGCCCGGGGGCCGAACACTGAAGCTTTCTTT | 15 | TRBJ1-1 | - | - | TRBV15
CASSWVRGEQYF | TGTGCCAGCAGCTGGGTGCGGGGAGAGCAGTACTTC | 12 | TRBJ2-7 | - | - | TRBV5-5
CASRGHGDAAYEQYF | TGTGCCAGCAGGGGACACGGGGACGCGGCCTACGAGCAGTACTTC | 15 | TRBJ2-7 | once | - | TRBV7-2
CASSFGPNTGELFF | TGTGCCAGCAGTTTTGGACCAAACACCGGGGAGCTGTTTTTT | 14 | TRBJ2-2 | - | - | TRBV27
CASSIPRGTDTQYF | TGTGCCAGTAGTATCCCCAGGGGCACAGATACGCAGTATTTT | 14 | TRBJ2-3 | - | - | TRBV19
CASSLAGITSPEQYF | TGTGCCAGCAGCTTAGCGGGGATTACTAGTCCCGAGCAGTACTTC | 15 | TRBJ2-7 | - | - | TRBV7-6
CASSFRTGDTGELFF | TGCGCCAGCAGCTTCCGGACAGGGGACACCGGGGAGCTGTTTTTT | 15 | TRBJ2-2 | - | TRBD1 | TRBV5-1
CASSESPGTAFTDTQYF | TGTGCCAGCAGTGAATCCCCCGGGACAGCGTTCACAGATACGCAGTATTTT | 17 | TRBJ2-3 | - | TRBD1 | TRBV2
CASSSSIGQGGEQYF | TGTGCCAGCAGCTCGTCCATTGGACAAGGGGGGGAGCAGTACTTC | 15 | TRBJ2-7 | - | - | TRBV4-2
CASGGLARYEQYF | TGTGCCAGTGGGGGACTAGCGCGCTACGAGCAGTACTTC | 13 | TRBJ2-7 | - | TRBD2 | TRBV2
CASSTGSSGANVLTF | TGTGCCAGCAGCACAGGAAGCTCTGGGGCCAACGTCCTGACTTTC | 15 | TRBJ2-6 | - | - | TRBV7-3
CANPGRARRETQYF | TGTGCCAACCCAGGGAGGGCTCGGCGAGAGACCCAGTACTTC | 14 | TRBJ2-5 | - | TRBD2 | TRBV6-4
CASTWGPDQPQHF | TGTGCCAGCACCTGGGGGCCGGATCAGCCCCAGCATTTT | 13 | TRBJ1-5 | - | - | TRBV6-5
CASSLSTEAFF | TGTGCCAGCAGCTTGTCCACTGAAGCTTTCTTT | 11 | TRBJ1-1 | once | - | TRBV5-5